This record concerns one TCR beta chain sequence. Germline loops: CDR1 LGHNT, CDR2 FRNRAP. The CDR3 loop spans 18 amino acids. Trimming pared 0 bases from V and 0 bases from J, leaving 17 bases between. Profiled with immunoSEQ multiplex PCR; TCRdb holds only in-frame clones, not every one. The table includes 90,000 or so clones, roughly nine tenths detected once. This record comes from a study of control samples from healthy donors and cancer patients. Material for sequencing was PBMCs. The sequence derives from a woman in her 50s with colorectal cancer. The chain couples TRBV12-5 to TRBJ1-1, with D perhaps TRBD1 (6 bases). This CDR3 is CASGLVKNRVLLNTEAFF. CDR3 bases: TGTGCTAGTGGTTTGGTAAAAAACAGGGTCCTACTGAACACTGAAGCTTTCTTT.